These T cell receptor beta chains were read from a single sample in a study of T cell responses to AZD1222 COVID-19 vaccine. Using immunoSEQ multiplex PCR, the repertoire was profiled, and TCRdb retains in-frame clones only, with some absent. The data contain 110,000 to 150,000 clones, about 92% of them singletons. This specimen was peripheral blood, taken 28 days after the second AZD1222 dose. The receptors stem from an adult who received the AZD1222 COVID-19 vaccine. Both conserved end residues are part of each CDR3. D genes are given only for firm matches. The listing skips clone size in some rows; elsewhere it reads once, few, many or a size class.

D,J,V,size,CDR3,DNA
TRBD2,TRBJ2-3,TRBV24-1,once,CATSGWAGGSGASTDTQYF,TGTGCCACCAGTGGCTGGGCGGGAGGATCGGGGGCCAGCACAGATACGCAGTATTTT
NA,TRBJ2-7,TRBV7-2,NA,CASTPSTGYEQYF,TGTGCCAGCACCCCGTCGACGGGATACGAGCAGTACTTC
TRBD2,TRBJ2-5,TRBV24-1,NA,CATSDFLGLAETQYF,TGTGCCACCAGTGATTTCCTGGGACTAGCCGAGACCCAGTACTTC
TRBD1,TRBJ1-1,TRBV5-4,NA,CASEDRANTEAFF,TGTGCCAGTGAGGACAGGGCGAACACTGAAGCTTTCTTT
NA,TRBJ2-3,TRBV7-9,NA,CASSFRTDTQYF,TGTGCCAGCAGCTTCCGCACAGATACGCAGTATTTT
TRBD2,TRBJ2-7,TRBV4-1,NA,CASSQEVLAAYEQYF,TGCGCCAGCAGCCAAGAGGTACTAGCGGCCTACGAGCAGTACTTC
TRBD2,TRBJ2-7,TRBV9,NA,CASSVGGGVMNEQYF,TGTGCCAGCAGCGTCGGTGGGGGGGTTATGAACGAGCAGTACTTC
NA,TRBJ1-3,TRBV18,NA,CASSPDQAAIYF,TGTGCCAGCTCACCCGACCAGGCAGCCATATATTTT
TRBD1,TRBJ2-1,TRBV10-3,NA,CAISGGQGRNEQFF,TGTGCCATCAGTGGAGGACAGGGGAGGAATGAGCAGTTCTTC
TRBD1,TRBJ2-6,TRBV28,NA,CASSLNRGRSGANVLTF,TGTGCCAGCAGCTTGAACAGGGGCAGGAGTGGGGCCAACGTCCTGACTTTC
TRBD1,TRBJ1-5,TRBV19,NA,CASTSGTGYQPQHF,TGTGCCAGTACCTCCGGGACAGGGTACCAGCCCCAGCATTTT
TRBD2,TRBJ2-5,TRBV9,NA,CASSVLGGSPQETQYF,TGTGCCAGCAGCGTACTCGGCGGGAGCCCCCAAGAGACCCAGTACTTC
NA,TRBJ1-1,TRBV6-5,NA,CASSYSTGWEAFF,TGTGCCAGCAGTTACTCGACGGGGTGGGAAGCTTTCTTT
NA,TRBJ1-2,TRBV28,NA,CASSLGTAGYTF,TGTGCCAGCAGCTTGGGGACTGCTGGCTACACCTTC
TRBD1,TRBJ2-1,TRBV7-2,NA,CASSLRDRGFNEQFF,TGTGCCAGCAGCTTGCGGGACAGGGGTTTTAATGAGCAGTTCTTC
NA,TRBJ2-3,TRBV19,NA,CASSIDPSSEDTQYF,TGTGCCAGTAGTATAGATCCCTCTAGCGAAGATACGCAGTATTTT
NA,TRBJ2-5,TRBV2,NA,CASSAGRQYQETQYF,TGTGCCAGCAGTGCTGGACGTCAGTACCAAGAGACCCAGTACTTC
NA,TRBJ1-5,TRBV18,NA,CASSPPSLKTKPQHF,TGTGCCAGCTCACCACCGAGTTTAAAAACTAAGCCCCAGCATTTT
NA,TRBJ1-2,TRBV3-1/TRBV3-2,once,CASSPRANYGYTF,TGTGCCAGCAGCCCTCGAGCTAACTATGGCTACACCTTC
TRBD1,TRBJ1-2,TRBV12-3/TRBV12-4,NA,CASSGTAYGYTF,TGTGCCAGCAGCGGGACAGCCTATGGCTACACCTTC
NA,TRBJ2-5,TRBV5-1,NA,CASSLGLLGETQYF,TGCGCCAGCAGCCTCGGGCTCCTGGGAGAGACCCAGTACTTC
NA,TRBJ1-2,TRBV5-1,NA,CASSAGGGQYQYGYTF,TGCGCCAGCAGCGCGGGAGGCGGCCAGTACCAATATGGCTACACCTTC
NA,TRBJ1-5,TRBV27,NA,CASSFEGTGNQPQHF,TGTGCCAGCAGTTTTGAGGGTACGGGCAATCAGCCCCAGCATTTT
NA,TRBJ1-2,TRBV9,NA,CASSVRGGDGYTF,TGTGCCAGCAGCGTAAGAGGTGGGGATGGCTACACCTTC
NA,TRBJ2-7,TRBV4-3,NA,CASSQSDSGGRYEQYF,TGCGCCAGCAGCCAGAGCGACAGTGGGGGGCGCTACGAGCAGTACTTC
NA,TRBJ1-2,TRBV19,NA,CASSLGRFERYGYTF,TGTGCCAGTAGCCTGGGACGGTTTGAGAGGTATGGCTACACCTTC
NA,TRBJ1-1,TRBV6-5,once,CASNSNRAITEAFF,TGTGCCAGCAATTCTAACAGGGCTATTACTGAAGCTTTCTTT
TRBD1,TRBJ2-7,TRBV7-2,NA,CASGRGDRGYEQYF,TGTGCCAGCGGCCGGGGGGACAGGGGCTACGAGCAGTACTTC
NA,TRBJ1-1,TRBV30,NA,CAWSLYRLSEAFF,TGTGCCTGGAGTCTCTACAGGTTATCTGAAGCTTTCTTT
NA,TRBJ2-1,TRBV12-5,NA,CASGLSGAGTYNEQFF,TGTGCTAGTGGTTTGTCAGGGGCCGGGACCTACAATGAGCAGTTCTTC
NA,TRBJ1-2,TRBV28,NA,CASTTDRYYGYTF,TGTGCCAGCACCACGGACCGATACTATGGCTACACCTTC
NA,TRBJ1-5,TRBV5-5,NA,CASSLASGNQPQHF,TGTGCCAGCAGCTTGGCCTCGGGCAATCAGCCCCAGCATTTT
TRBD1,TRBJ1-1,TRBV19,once,CASRKQGYTEAFF,TGTGCCAGTAGGAAACAGGGGTACACTGAAGCTTTCTTT
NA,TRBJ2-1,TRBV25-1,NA,CASSGRTAYNEQFF,TGTGCCAGCAGTGGTAGGACAGCCTACAATGAGCAGTTCTTC
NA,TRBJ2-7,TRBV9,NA,CASSVEGAYEQYF,TGTGCCAGCAGCGTAGAGGGGGCCTACGAGCAGTACTTC
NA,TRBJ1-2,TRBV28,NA,CASRGGLQRGYTF,TGTGCCAGCAGGGGGGGACTCCAGAGGGGCTACACCTTC
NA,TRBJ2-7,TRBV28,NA,CASSLMGEQYF,TGTGCCAGCAGTCTTATGGGCGAGCAGTACTTC
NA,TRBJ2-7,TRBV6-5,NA,CASSPSFTYEQYF,TGTGCCAGCTCTCCGAGCTTCACCTACGAGCAGTACTTC
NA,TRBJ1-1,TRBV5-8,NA,CASSLGQGITEAFF,TGTGCCAGCAGCTTGGGTCAGGGGATCACTGAAGCTTTCTTT
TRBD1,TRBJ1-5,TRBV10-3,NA,CAISESTGSQPQHF,TGTGCCATCAGTGAGTCGACAGGGAGTCAGCCCCAGCATTTT
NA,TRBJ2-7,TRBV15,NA,CATSVGGLGTSYEQYF,TGTGCCACCAGCGTCGGGGGCCTAGGCACGTCCTACGAGCAGTACTTC
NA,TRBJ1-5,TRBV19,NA,CASSTRQYTAAFLHF,TGTGCCAGTAGTACTCGACAGTATACCGCGGCGTTCCTCCATTTT
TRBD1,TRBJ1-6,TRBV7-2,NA,CASSLAGTGNNSPLHF,TGTGCCAGCAGCTTAGCCGGGACAGGGAATAATTCACCCCTCCACTTT
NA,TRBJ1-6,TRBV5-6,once,CASSLVAGSSNSPLHF,TGTGCCAGCAGCTTGGTAGCGGGGAGTTCAAATTCACCCCTCCACTTT
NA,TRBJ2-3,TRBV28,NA,CASSFRADTQYF,TGTGCCAGCAGTTTCAGGGCAGATACGCAGTATTTT
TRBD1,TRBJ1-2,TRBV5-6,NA,CASSPEGQYFYGYTF,TGTGCCAGCAGCCCAGAGGGACAGTACTTCTATGGCTACACCTTC
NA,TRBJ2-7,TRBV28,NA,CASSLARINYEQYF,TGTGCCAGCAGTTTGGCACGGATTAATTACGAGCAGTACTTC
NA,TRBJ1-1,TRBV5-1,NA,CASSLQGSNTEAFF,TGCGCCAGCAGCTTGCAGGGCTCGAACACTGAAGCTTTCTTT
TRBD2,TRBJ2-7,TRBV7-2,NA,CASSRTRDSYEQYF,TGTGCCAGCAGCCGGACTAGAGATTCCTACGAGCAGTACTTC
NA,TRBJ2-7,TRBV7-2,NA,CASSLDVRATYEQYF,TGTGCCAGCAGCTTAGACGTGCGGGCCACCTACGAGCAGTACTTC